This T cell receptor beta chain stems from a study of blood T cell repertoires in COVID-19 (dated by TCRdb to 2019 to 2021). In the study overall: The collaborator samples originated in the United States, Italy and Spain and spanned the acute and convalescent phases of COVID-19. The material from the prospective study consisted of cDNA or gDNA derived from T cells, B-cell-depleted T cells, or PBMCs. Deeply sampled blood TCRbeta repertoires from subjects exposed to, actively infected with, or recovered from COVID-19 were included in the dataset. The repertoires were released in a freely available public database meant as a resource for research on the immune response to SARS-CoV-2. The samples were drawn from two sources: the first 160 participants of the ongoing ImmuneRACE study, and 1,200 or so subjects contributed by 6 global collaborators. Nearly every sample came with metadata listing a de-identified subject ID, COVID-19 status, age in years and sex. Where available, HLA class I and class II types were taken from metadata supplied by the sample provider and were not determined by assay-based typing.

For CDR1 and CDR2, the germline V gene lists SGHDT and YYEEEE. The cysteine opens and the phenylalanine closes a CDR3 of 12 amino acids. Here the CDR3 DNA is all that survives: 36 bases in frame from base 1. Germline trimming amounts to 0 bases on V and 7 bases on J, with 0 as the count of junction bases outside the gene matches. This clone is a singleton in its sample. The antigen it recognizes is unknown. Base qualities are not at hand, and no much larger clone is one base apart. At one collaborating source in Seattle, patients were enrolled during active infection and were followed longitudinally through the course of disease. Collaborating institutions collected whole blood in K2EDTA tubes following their own protocols. Collaborator samples were shipped for TCRbeta analysis as frozen whole blood, isolated PBMCs, or DNA extracted from either sample type. Points the paper makes about the study in general: Clinical and demographic metadata were provided uncurated, with the amount varying by source and participant.

TCRbeta CDR3 regions were amplified from genomic DNA using the immunoSEQ Assay, a bias-controlled multiplex PCR. Processing in the source paper ran as follows. Within the assay, amplification of reference gene primers was used to estimate how many nucleated cells each sample contained. To quantify the absolute abundance of each unique TCRbeta CDR3 rearrangement, sequence reads were collapsed and filtered. For each sample, productive Simpson clonality was calculated as the square root of Simpson's diversity index over productive rearrangements. In TCRdb, the immuneACCESS table is reduced to in-frame sequences with V and J assigned. These tables do not hold every clone; where another copy was compared, an unresolved V gene accounts for under half, and the others remain unexplained. The DNA gave D and trimming, while V, J and clone size come from that table. The table for this sample lists 350,000 to 450,000 clones; 80% to 90% of them were counted only once. Over 2% of the sample is taken by the ten largest.

Sequenced input: peripheral blood. Rearrangement joined TRBV5-6 to TRBJ1-2; 7 central nucleotides agree with TRBD1. The TCR was taken from a woman aged 60-75 years with COVID-19, enrolled during active disease. CDR3 region: CASSLGQGGYTF. The DNA sequence is given as TGTGCCAGCAGCTTGGGACAGGGTGGCTACACCTTC.